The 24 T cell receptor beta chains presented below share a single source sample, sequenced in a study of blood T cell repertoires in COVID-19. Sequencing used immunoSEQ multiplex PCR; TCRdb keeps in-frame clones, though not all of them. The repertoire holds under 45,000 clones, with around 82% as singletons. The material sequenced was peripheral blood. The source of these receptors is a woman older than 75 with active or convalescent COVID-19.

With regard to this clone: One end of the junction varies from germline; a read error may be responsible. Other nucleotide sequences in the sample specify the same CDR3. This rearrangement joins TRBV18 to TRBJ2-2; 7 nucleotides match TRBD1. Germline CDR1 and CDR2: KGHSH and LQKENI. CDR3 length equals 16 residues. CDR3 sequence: CASSSRTGALTGELFF. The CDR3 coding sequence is TGTGCTAGCTCATCGAGGACAGGAGCCCTAACCGGGGAGCTGTTTTTT.

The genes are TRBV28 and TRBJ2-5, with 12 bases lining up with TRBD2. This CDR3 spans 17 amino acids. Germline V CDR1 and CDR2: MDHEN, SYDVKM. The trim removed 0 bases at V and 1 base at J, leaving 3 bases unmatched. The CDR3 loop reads CASSLWLAGGGQETQYF. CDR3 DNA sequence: TGTGCCAGCAGTTTATGGCTAGCGGGAGGGGGCCAAGAGACCCAGTACTTC.

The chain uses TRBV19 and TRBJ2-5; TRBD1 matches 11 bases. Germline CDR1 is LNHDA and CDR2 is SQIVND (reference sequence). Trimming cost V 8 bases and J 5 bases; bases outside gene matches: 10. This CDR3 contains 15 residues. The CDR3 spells CASGPGQGALETQYF. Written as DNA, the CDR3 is TGTGCCAGTGGACCCGGACAGGGGGCCTTGGAGACCCAGTACTTC.

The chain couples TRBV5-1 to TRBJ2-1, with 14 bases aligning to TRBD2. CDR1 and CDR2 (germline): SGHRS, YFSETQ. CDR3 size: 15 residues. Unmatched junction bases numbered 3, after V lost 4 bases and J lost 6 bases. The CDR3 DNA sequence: TGCGCCAGCAGCACCGGGACTAGCGGGAGCAATGAGCAGTTCTTC. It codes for CASSTGTSGSNEQFF.

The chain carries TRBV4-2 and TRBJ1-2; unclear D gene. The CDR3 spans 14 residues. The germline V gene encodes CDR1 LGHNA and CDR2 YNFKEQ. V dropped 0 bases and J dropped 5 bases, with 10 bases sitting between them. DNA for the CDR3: TGTGCCAGCAGCCAAGATAGGGAGGGTTATGGCTACACCTTC. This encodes CASSQDREGYGYTF.

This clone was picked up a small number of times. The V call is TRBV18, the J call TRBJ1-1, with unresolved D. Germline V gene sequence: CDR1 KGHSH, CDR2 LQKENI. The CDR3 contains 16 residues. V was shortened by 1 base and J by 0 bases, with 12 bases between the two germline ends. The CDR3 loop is CASSPQSGVVNTEAFF. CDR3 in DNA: TGTGCCAGCTCACCACAATCCGGTGTGGTGAACACTGAAGCTTTCTTT. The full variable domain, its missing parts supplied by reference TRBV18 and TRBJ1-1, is NAGVMQNPRHLVRRRGQEARLRCSPMKGHSHVYWYRQLPEEGLKFMVYLQKENIIDESGMPKERFSAEFPKEGPSILRIQQVVRGDSAAYFCASSPQSGVVNTEAFFGQGTRLTVV.

The CDR3 loop is CASSLGSAGPLMDTQYF. CDR3 DNA sequence: TGTGCCAGCAGTTTAGGATCAGCGGGACCTCTAATGGATACGCAGTATTTT. The chain links TRBV28 to TRBJ2-3, with 7 positions matching TRBD2. This CDR3 contains 17 residues. CDR1 is MDHEN, CDR2 SYDVKM, per germline. J gave up 6 bases and V 2 bases, and 14 bases lay outside the gene matches.

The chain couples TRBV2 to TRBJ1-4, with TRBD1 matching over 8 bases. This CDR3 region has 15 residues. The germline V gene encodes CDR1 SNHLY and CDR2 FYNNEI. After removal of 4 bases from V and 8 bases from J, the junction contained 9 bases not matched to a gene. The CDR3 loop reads CASSVTQGAGEKLFF. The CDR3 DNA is TGTGCCAGCAGTGTGACCCAGGGGGCAGGGGAAAAACTGTTTTTT.

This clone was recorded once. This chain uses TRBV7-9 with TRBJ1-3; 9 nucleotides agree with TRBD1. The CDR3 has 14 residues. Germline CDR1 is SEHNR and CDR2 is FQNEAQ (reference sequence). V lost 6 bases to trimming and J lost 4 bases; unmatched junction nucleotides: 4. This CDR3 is CASRKGQGGNTIYF. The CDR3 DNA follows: TGTGCCAGCAGAAAGGGACAGGGAGGAAACACCATATATTTT.

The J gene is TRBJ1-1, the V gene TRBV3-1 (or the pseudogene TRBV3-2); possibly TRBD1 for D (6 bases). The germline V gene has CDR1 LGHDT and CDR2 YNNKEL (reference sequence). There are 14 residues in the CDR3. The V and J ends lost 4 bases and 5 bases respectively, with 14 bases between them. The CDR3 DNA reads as TGTGCCAGCAGCCCCTTTCCAGGGGAGACTGAAGCTTTCTTT. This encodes CASSPFPGETEAFF.

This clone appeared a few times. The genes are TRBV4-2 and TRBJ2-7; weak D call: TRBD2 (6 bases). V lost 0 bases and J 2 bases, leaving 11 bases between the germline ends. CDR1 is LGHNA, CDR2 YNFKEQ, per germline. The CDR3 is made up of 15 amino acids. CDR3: CASSQDSGQTYEQYF. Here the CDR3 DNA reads TGTGCCAGCAGCCAAGATAGCGGCCAGACCTACGAGCAGTACTTC.

CDR3 sequence (DNA): TGTGCCAGCAGCCCAGGCGGGGCCGTAATGAACACTGAAGCTTTCTTT. This encodes CASSPGGAVMNTEAFF. The J gene is TRBJ1-1, the V gene TRBV7-3; TRBD1 is a possible D gene (5 bases). Trimming removed 5 bases at V and 0 bases at J, with 16 bases between. Germline loops: CDR1 SGHTA, CDR2 FQGTGA. This CDR3 comprises 16 residues.

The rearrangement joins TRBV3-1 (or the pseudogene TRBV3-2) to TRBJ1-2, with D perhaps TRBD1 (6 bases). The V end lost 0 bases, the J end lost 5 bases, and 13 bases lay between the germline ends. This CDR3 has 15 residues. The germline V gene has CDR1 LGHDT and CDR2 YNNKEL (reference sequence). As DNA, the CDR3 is TGTGCCAGCAGCCAAGACACAGTACAGGGATATGGCTACACCTTC. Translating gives CASSQDTVQGYGYTF.

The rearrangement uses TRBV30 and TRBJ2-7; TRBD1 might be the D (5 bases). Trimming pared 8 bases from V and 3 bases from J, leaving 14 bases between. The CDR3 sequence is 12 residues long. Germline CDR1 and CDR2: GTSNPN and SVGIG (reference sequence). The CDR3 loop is CALQGLFYEQYF. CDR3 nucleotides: TGTGCCCTTCAGGGATTATTCTACGAGCAGTACTTC.

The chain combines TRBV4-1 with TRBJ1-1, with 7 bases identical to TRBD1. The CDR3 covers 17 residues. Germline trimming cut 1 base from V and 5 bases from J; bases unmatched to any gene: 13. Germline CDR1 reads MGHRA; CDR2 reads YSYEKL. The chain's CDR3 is CASSQAETGRGGTEAFF. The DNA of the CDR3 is TGCGCCAGCAGCCAAGCTGAGACAGGGAGAGGTGGTACTGAAGCTTTCTTT.

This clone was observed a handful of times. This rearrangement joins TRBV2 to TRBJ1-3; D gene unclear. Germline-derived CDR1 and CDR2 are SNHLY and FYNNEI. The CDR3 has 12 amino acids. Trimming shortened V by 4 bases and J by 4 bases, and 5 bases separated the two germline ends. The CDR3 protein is CASSGLGNTIYF. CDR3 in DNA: TGTGCCAGCAGTGGGCTGGGAAACACCATATATTTT.

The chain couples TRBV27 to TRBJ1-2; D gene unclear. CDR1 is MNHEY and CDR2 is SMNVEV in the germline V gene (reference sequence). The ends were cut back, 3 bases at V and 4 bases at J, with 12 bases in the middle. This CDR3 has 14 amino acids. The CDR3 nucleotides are TGTGCCAGCAGTTTGCTCAGTGGGCTCTATGGCTACACCTTC. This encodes CASSLLSGLYGYTF.

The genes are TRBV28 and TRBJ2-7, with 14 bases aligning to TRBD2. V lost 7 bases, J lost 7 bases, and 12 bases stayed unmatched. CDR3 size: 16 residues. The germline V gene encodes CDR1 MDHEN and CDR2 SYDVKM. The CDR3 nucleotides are TGTGCCAGCAATCCTCTTCCCGGGACTAGCGGGAGAGAGCAGTACTTC. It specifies CASNPLPGTSGREQYF. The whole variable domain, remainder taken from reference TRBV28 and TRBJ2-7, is DVKVTQSSRYLVKRTGEKVFLECVQDMDHENMFWYRQDPGLGLRLIYFSYDVKMKEKGDIPEGYSVSREKKERFSLILESASTNQTSMYLCASNPLPGTSGREQYFGPGTRLTVT.

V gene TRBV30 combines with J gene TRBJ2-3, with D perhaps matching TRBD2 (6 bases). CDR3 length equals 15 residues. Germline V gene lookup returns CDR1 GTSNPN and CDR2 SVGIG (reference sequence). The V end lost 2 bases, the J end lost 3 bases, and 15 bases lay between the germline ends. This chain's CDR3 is CAWSSREYMTDTQYF. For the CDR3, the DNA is TGTGCCTGGAGTAGCCGGGAGTATATGACAGATACGCAGTATTTT.

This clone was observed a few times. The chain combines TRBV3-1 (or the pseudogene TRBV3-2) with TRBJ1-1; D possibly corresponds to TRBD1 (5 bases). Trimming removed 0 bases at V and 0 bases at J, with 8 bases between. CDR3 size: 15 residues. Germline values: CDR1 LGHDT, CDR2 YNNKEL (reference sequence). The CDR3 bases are TGTGCCAGCAGCCAAGATGACAGTTTGAACACTGAAGCTTTCTTT. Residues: CASSQDDSLNTEAFF.

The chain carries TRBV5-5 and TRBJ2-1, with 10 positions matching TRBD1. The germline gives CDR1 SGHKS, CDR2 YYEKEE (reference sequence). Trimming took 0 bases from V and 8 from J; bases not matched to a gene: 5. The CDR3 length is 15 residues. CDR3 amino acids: CASSLGQGAWDEQFF. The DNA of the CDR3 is TGTGCCAGCAGCTTGGGACAGGGGGCCTGGGATGAGCAGTTCTTC. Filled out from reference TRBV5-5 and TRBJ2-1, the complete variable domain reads DAGVTQSPTHLIKTRGQQVTLRCSPISGHKSVSWYQQVLGQGPQFIFQYYEKEERGRGNFPDRFSARQFPNYSSELNVNALLLGDSALYLCASSLGQGAWDEQFFGPGTRLTVL.

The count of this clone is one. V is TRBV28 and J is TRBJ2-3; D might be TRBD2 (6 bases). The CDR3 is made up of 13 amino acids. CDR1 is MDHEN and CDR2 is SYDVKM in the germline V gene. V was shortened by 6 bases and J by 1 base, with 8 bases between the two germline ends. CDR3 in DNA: TGTGCCAGCAGGGGCGGGGGCACAGATACGCAGTATTTT. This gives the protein CASRGGGTDTQYF.

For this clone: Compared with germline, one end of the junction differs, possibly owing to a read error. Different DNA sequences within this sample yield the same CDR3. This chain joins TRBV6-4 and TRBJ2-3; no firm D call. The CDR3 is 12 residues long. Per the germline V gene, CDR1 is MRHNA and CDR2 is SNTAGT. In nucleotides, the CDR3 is TGTGCCAGCAGTGATAACACAGATACGCAATATTTT. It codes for CASSDNTDTQYF.

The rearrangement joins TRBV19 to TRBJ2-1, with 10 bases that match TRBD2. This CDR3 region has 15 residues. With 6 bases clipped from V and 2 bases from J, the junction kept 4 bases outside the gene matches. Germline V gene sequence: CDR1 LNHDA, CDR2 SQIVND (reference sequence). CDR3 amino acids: CASRPLAGAYNEQFF. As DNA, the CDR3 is TGTGCCAGTAGACCTCTAGCGGGAGCCTACAATGAGCAGTTCTTC.